A selection of T cell receptor beta chains follows, all from one sample in a study of blood T cell repertoires in COVID-19. Profiling relied on immunoSEQ multiplex PCR, and the TCRdb table lists in-frame clones only, not all of them. The data contain about 180,000 clones, 70% to 90% of them singletons. Source material: peripheral blood. The receptor set was obtained from a man in his forties or fifties with active or convalescent COVID-19. The CDR3 runs from the conserved cysteine through the conserved F or W. A D gene is named only where the DNA matches it firmly. The size entry is marked missing in some rows and otherwise reads once, few, many or a size class.

j_call	d_call	clone_size	v_call	cdr3_aa	cdr3_nt
TRBJ2-1	TRBD1	.	TRBV24-1	CATSDSDRGQKFF	TGTGCCACCAGTGACTCCGACAGGGGGCAGAAGTTCTTC
TRBJ2-1	TRBD2	.	TRBV24-1	CATRGPAGNNEQFF	TGTGCCACCAGGGGGCCAGCGGGGAACAATGAGCAGTTCTTC
TRBJ1-1	.	.	TRBV7-2	CASSPIGGGTEAFF	TGTGCCAGCAGCCCGATAGGGGGGGGCACTGAAGCTTTCTTT
TRBJ2-5	.	.	TRBV19	CASSTTANLQETQYF	TGTGCCAGTAGTACGACTGCCAATCTTCAAGAGACCCAGTACTTC
TRBJ1-5	.	.	TRBV5-5	CASSWSETSNQPQHF	TGTGCCAGCAGCTGGTCCGAGACAAGCAATCAGCCCCAGCATTTT
TRBJ1-3	.	.	TRBV19	CASPAAAGNTIYF	TGTGCCAGCCCGGCGGCAGCTGGAAACACCATATATTTT
TRBJ2-3	TRBD2	once	TRBV28	CASSPSGSRGTQYF	TGTGCCAGCAGCCCGAGCGGGAGTCGGGGTACGCAGTATTTT
TRBJ2-1	TRBD1	.	TRBV20-1	CSASGTGGYNEQFF	TGCAGTGCTAGTGGGACAGGGGGGTACAATGAGCAGTTCTTC
TRBJ2-7	TRBD2	.	TRBV12-5	CASGLGLAEQYF	TGTGCTAGTGGTCTGGGACTAGCGGAGCAGTACTTC
TRBJ1-3	.	few	TRBV4-1	CASSRYQGSSGNTIYF	TGCGCCAGCAGCCGATATCAGGGATCCTCTGGAAACACCATATATTTT
TRBJ1-1	.	many	TRBV4-2	CASSQGEGGNTEAFF	TGTGCCAGCAGCCAAGGGGAGGGAGGGAACACTGAAGCTTTCTTT
TRBJ2-7	TRBD2	.	TRBV28	CASSLESAGGNYEQYF	TGTGCCAGCAGTTTAGAATCGGCGGGGGGGAACTACGAGCAGTACTTC
TRBJ2-2	.	.	TRBV24-1	CATSDHEGTGETGELFF	TGTGCCACCAGTGATCATGAGGGGACGGGGGAGACCGGGGAGCTGTTTTTT
TRBJ1-4	TRBD1	.	TRBV6-6	CASRPDPTGGVEKLFF	TGTGCCAGCAGACCCGACCCGACAGGGGGCGTTGAAAAACTGTTTTTT
TRBJ1-4	.	.	TRBV7-3	CASSTPTGSTNEKLFF	TGTGCCAGCAGCACCCCAACAGGGTCAACTAATGAAAAACTGTTTTTT
TRBJ2-7	TRBD2	many	TRBV7-2	CASSLKGSGGAGLYEQYF	TGTGCCAGCAGCTTAAAGGGGAGCGGGGGGGCCGGGTTATACGAGCAGTACTTC
TRBJ2-7	TRBD2	once	TRBV6-2/TRBV6-3	CASSRYASGTSSYEQYF	TGTGCCAGCAGCCGATACGCTAGCGGCACCAGCTCCTACGAGCAGTACTTC
TRBJ2-1	.	.	TRBV7-3	CASSVDGVGYNEQFF	TGTGCCAGCAGCGTGGACGGGGTGGGGTACAATGAGCAGTTCTTC
TRBJ1-3	.	.	TRBV28	CASSIRGANSGNTIYF	TGTGCCAGCAGTATCAGGGGTGCTAACTCTGGAAACACCATATATTTT
TRBJ2-3	.	.	TRBV19	CASQGRATGTDTQYF	TGTGCCAGTCAGGGCAGAGCTACGGGCACAGATACGCAGTATTTT
TRBJ2-3	.	.	TRBV9	CASSVGLDTDTQYF	TGTGCCAGCAGCGTAGGACTAGACACAGATACGCAGTATTTT
TRBJ2-7	TRBD1	.	TRBV5-3	CARSDDTGTGNVNEQYF	TGTGCCAGAAGTGATGACACCGGGACAGGGAACGTCAACGAGCAGTACTTC
TRBJ1-1	.	.	TRBV5-1	CASRDTHLGTEAFF	TGCGCCAGCCGGGACACCCATTTAGGCACTGAAGCTTTCTTT
TRBJ2-1	.	.	TRBV7-9	CASSFRGGEQFF	TGTGCCAGCAGCTTCAGGGGTGGCGAGCAGTTCTTC
TRBJ2-3	TRBD1	.	TRBV18	CASSPLRGFTDTQYF	TGTGCCAGCTCACCACTCAGGGGGTTCACAGATACGCAGTATTTT
TRBJ2-7	TRBD2	.	TRBV3-1/TRBV3-2	CASSQGGSGTIKQYF	TGTGCCAGCAGCCAAGGAGGTAGCGGGACAATCAAGCAGTACTTC
TRBJ1-3	.	once	TRBV10-3	CAISLQVNSGNTIYF	TGTGCCATCAGCTTACAGGTGAACTCTGGAAACACCATATATTTT
TRBJ1-6	TRBD1	.	TRBV6-6	CASSLMRDRNNSPLHF	TGTGCCAGCAGTCTAATGAGGGACAGAAATAATTCACCCCTCCACTTT
TRBJ2-7	TRBD2	.	TRBV10-3	CAISVGSGASYEQYF	TGTGCCATCAGTGTTGGTAGCGGGGCCTCCTACGAGCAGTACTTC